This TCR beta chain appears in the sequencing data of a study of T cells after yellow fever vaccination. About the study: In the case of low-cell-number fractions, SMART-Seq v4 Ultra Low Input was used for preparation. General study points: Reappearing after the booster were most of the clones from primary vaccination (roughly 96% CD4, around 88% CD8).

This CDR3 comprises 16 residues. V was pared by 1 base and J by 5 bases, with 5 bases of the junction left unmatched. Germline V gene sequence: CDR1 LGHDT, CDR2 YNNKEL (reference sequence). To note about this clonotype: Its cognate antigen is unknown.

Generation of TCR cDNA used 5'RACE template switching (which added a universal primer site and UMIs). TCRdb fed the 5' RACE reads into MiXCR, producing one record per CDR3 protein. The sample holds nearly 550,000 distinct CDR3 sequences, 15% to 20% seen once. The source of this sequence is a young man who received the YFV17D yellow fever vaccine. V usage is TRBV3-1 and J usage is TRBJ2-1; 10 bases align to TRBD2. The source material was PBMCs, sampled 15 days after the yellow fever booster vaccination. The CDR3 spells CASSQGLAGVHNEQFF. CDR3 sequence (DNA): TGTGCCAGCAGCCAAGGGCTAGCGGGAGTTCACAATGAGCAGTTCTTC.